This TCR beta chain stems from a study of blood T cells in healthy people across ages. Researchers collected about 9.1 milliliters of peripheral blood from every single donor. This clonotype was counted between two and nine times. No antigen is known for it. Sample-barcoded 5' priming and a J-beta primer mix drove a second PCR of about 6 to 12 cycles. A minimum of 2.5 million CDR3-containing paired-end reads was obtained for each sample. TCRdb redid the calling of the 5' RACE reads with MiXCR, one entry per CDR3 protein. Among roughly 2 million distinct CDR3 sequences, about 49% were seen once, and the ten largest hold over 2%. General observations from the study: Age brought a roughly linear fall in TCR beta diversity measured per million T cells. A strong correlation was found between TCR beta diversity and the percentage of naive T cells.

This CDR3 has 13 residues. V was clipped by 7 bases and J by 5 bases; unmatched bases: 4. Germline V gene sequence: CDR1 ENHRY, CDR2 SYGVKD. Material for sequencing was blood. The rearrangement uses TRBV10-3 and TRBJ1-5, with TRBD1 matching over 8 bases. The sequence derives from a woman between 35 and 50 years old in good health. CDR3 loop: CAITPDRDQPQHF. CDR3 nucleotides: TGTGCCATCACTCCGGACAGGGATCAGCCCCAGCATTTT.